This TCR beta chain is from a study of blood T cell repertoires in COVID-19. In the study overall: Sites across the United States, Italy and Spain contributed samples from acute and convalescent COVID-19. In each case, the material was cDNA or gDNA derived from T cells, B-cell-depleted T cells, or PBMCs.

Germline V gene data show CDR1 as SNHLY and CDR2 as FYNNEI. The CDR3 is 17 amino acids. Trimming removed 2 bases from V and 0 bases from J; junction bases left unmatched: 4. Authors' methods: Estimates of nucleated cell counts were drawn from the amplification of reference gene primers. Repertoires were generated with immunoSEQ multiplex PCR, while TCRdb's copy carries only in-frame clones and drops some. V and J calls and clone size follow that table, whereas D and trimming were derived from the DNA. The sample holds around 99,000 clones; less than 85% are singletons and the top ten take roughly 4%.

The chain is built from TRBV2 and TRBJ2-2, with TRBD2 matching over 9 bases. Sequenced input: peripheral blood. The TCR comes from a human donor in a cohort sampled during active or convalescent COVID-19. The CDR3 coding sequence is TGTGCCAGCAGTGAATGGCGGGGGGGACCGAACACCGGGGAGCTGTTTTTT. Translating gives CASSEWRGGPNTGELFF.